The text below deals with one T cell receptor beta chain. The data are from a study of blood T cell repertoires in COVID-19. Across the whole study: Italy, Spain and the United States were the sources of the convalescent and acute COVID-19 samples. T cells, B-cell-depleted T cells, or PBMCs supplied cDNA or gDNA.

As originally analysed: Counts of nucleated cells, estimated from reference gene primer amplification, were obtained. The method was immunoSEQ multiplex PCR; TCRdb's version includes in-frame clones alone and lacks a portion of them. V and J calls and clone size are given by that table; D and trimming were obtained from the DNA. The sample holds approximately 100,000 clones, 82% seen once. Germline lookup yields CDR1 LGHDT and CDR2 YNNKEL (reference sequence). The V end lost 2 bases, the J end lost 3 bases, and 10 bases lay between the germline ends. The CDR3 sequence is 15 residues long. The source material was peripheral blood. The chain carries TRBV3-1 (or the pseudogene TRBV3-2) and TRBJ1-4, with no clear D. This receptor was obtained from a man aged 70-80 years with active or convalescent COVID-19. CDR3 nucleotide sequence: TGTGCCAGCAGCCAATTCGGGTCGGCTAATGAAAAACTGTTTTTT. Its protein is CASSQFGSANEKLFF.